This record covers a single TCR beta chain. Between the trimmed V and J ends, which lost 0 bases and 10 bases, there was a span of 10 bases. Per the germline V gene, CDR1 is SEHNR and CDR2 is FQNEAQ (reference sequence). The CDR3 loop spans 13 amino acids. The sample comes from a study of blood T cell repertoires in COVID-19. The overall study: Sites in the United States, Italy and Spain provided acute and convalescent COVID-19 samples.

The table came from immunoSEQ multiplex PCR; TCRdb's copy has only in-frame clones and leaves some out. The sample includes 200,000 to 300,000 clones, 65% to 90% of them seen just once. The V call is TRBV7-9, the J call TRBJ2-1; a possible D gene is TRBD1 (6 bases). The sequence was collected from a man aged 30-40 years with active or convalescent COVID-19. Sequenced material: peripheral blood. Written as DNA, the CDR3 is TGTGCCAGCAGCTTAGCCGGGACACCAGAGCAGTTCTTC. This gives the protein CASSLAGTPEQFF.